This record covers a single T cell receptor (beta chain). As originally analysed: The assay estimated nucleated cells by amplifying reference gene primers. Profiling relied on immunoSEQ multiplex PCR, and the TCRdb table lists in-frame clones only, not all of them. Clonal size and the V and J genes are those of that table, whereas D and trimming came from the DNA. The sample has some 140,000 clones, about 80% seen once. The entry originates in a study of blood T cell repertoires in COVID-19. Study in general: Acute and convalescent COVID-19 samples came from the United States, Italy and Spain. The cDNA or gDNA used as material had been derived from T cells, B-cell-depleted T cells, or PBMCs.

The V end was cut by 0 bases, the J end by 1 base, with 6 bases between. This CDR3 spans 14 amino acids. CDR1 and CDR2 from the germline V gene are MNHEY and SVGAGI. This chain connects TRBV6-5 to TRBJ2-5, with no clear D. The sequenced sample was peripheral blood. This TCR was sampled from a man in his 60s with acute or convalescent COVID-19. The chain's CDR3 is CASSYSTFQETQYF. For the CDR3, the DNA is TGTGCCAGCAGTTACTCGACTTTCCAAGAGACCCAGTACTTC.